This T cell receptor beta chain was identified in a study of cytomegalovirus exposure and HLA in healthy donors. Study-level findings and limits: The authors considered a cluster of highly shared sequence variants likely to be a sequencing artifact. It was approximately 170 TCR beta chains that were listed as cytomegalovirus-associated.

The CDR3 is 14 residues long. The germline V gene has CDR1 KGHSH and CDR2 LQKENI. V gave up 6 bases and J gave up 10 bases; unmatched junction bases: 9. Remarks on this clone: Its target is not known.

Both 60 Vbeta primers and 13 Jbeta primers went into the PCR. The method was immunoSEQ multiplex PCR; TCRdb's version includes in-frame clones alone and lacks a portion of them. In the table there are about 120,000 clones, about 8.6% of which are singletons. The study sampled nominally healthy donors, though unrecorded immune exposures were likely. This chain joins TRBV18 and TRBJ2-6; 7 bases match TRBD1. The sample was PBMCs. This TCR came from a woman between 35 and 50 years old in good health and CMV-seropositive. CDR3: CASSLSTGSNVLTF. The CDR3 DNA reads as TGTGCCAGCTCCCTATCGACAGGGTCTAACGTCCTGACTTTC.